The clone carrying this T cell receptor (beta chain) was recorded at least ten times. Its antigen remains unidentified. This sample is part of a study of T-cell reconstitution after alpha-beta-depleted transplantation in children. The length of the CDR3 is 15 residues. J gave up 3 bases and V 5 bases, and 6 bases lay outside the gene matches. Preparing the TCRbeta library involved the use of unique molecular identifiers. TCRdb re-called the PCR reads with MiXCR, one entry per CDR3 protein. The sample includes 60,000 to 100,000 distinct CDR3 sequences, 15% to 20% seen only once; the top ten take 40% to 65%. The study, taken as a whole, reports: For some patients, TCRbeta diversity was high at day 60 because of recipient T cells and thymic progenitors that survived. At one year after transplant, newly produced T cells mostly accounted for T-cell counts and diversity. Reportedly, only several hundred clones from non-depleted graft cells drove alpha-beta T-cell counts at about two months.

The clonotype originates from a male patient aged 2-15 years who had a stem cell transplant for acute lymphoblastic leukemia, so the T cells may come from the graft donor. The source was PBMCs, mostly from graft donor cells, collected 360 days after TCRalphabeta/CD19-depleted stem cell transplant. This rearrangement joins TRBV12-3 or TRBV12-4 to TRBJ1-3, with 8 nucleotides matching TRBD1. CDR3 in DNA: TGTGCCAGCAGTCTAGGGGACAGGAGTGGAAACACCATATATTTT. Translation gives CASSLGDRSGNTIYF.